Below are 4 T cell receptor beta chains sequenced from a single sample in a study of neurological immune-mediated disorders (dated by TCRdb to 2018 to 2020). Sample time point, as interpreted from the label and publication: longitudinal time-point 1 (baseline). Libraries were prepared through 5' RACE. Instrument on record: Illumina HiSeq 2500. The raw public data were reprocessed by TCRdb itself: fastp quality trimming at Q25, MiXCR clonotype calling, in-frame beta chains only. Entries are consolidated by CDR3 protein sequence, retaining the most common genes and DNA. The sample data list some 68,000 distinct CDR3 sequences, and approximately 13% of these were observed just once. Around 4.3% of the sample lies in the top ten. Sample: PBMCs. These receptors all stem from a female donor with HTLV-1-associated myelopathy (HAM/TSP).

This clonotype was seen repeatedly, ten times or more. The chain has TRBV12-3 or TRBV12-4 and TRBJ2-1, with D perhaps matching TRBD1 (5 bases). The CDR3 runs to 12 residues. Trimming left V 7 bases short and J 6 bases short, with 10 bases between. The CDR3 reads CASTQRGNEQFF. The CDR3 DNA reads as TGTGCCAGCACCCAAAGGGGCAATGAGCAGTTCTTC.

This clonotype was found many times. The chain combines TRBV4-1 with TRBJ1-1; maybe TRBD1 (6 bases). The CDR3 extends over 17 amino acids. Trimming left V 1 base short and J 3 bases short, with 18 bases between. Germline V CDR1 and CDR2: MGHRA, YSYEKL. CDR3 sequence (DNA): TGCGCCAGCAGCCAAGGGGGGCGGGGCCTCGGCGACACTGAAGCTTTCTTT. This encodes CASSQGGRGLGDTEAFF.

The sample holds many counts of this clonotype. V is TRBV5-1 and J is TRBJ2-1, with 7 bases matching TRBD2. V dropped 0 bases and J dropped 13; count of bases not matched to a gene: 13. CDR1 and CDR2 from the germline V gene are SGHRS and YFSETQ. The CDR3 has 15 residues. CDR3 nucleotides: TGCGCCAGCAGCTTGGCCGCTCGCAGCGGGGAGGGACAGTTCTTC. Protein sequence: CASSLAARSGEGQFF. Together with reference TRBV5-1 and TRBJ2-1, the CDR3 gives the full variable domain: KAGVTQTPRYLIKTRGQQVTLSCSPISGHRSVSWYQQTPGQGLQFLFEYFSETQRNKGNFPGRFSGRQFSNSRSEMNVSTLELGDSALYLCASSLAARSGEGQFFGPGTRLTVL.

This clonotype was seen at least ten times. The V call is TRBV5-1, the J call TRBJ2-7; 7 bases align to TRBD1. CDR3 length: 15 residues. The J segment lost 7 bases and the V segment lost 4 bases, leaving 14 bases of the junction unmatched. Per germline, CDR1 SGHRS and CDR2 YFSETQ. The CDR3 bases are TGCGCCAGCAGCGGCGAGACAGGGATGGGTTTGGAGCAGTACTTC. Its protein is CASSGETGMGLEQYF.